Below are 17 T cell receptor beta chains sequenced from a single sample in a study of human T cells and chemical hapten exposure. As to time point: patch test 1, 2 weeks after DPC sensitization. Treatment in this sample: therapeutic diphenylcyclopropenone sensitization with weekly scalp DPC. TCRdb reprocessed the RACE reads via MiXCR and lists one record per CDR3 protein. This table holds roughly 360,000 distinct CDR3 sequences, more than 4.5% found once. The specimen was whole blood, collected in connection with sensitization to the hapten diphenylcyclopropenone (DPC). These receptors all come from a woman aged 50 to 65 with alopecia areata. Some clones in this sample may be carry-over from other donors' samples.

CDR3 region: CASRDRGQNYGYTF. The CDR3 nucleotides are TGTGCCTCAAGAGACAGGGGGCAAAACTATGGCTACACCTTC. This chain links TRBV30 with TRBJ1-2; the match to TRBD1 covers 10 bases. This CDR3 has 14 amino acids. V dropped 7 bases and J dropped 2; count of bases not matched to a gene: 7. CDR1 and CDR2 (germline): GTSNPN, SVGIG (reference sequence).

This clonotype appeared many times. The V gene is TRBV6-2 or TRBV6-3, the J gene TRBJ1-2; D is ambiguous. Germline CDR1 is MNHEY and CDR2 is SVGEGT. Trimming shortened V by 8 bases and J by 8 bases, and 9 bases separated the two germline ends. This CDR3 spans 10 amino acids. In DNA form, the CDR3 reads TGTGCCAGCTCTGGGTTCGGCTACACCTTC. It codes for CASSGFGYTF.

This clonotype came up many times. The chain recombines TRBV6-1 with TRBJ1-1, with D unresolved. Trimming stripped 8 bases from V and 1 base from J, with 5 bases between. This CDR3 comprises 11 residues. The germline CDR1 and CDR2 sequences are MNHNS and SASEGT. The CDR3 sequence is CASPRNTEAFF. In nucleotides, the CDR3 is TGTGCCAGCCCGCGGAACACTGAAGCTTTCTTT.

This clonotype has a count of ten or more. The chain links TRBV6-2 or TRBV6-3 to TRBJ1-1; D gene unclear. V shed 1 base and J shed 7 bases, with 4 bases lying between them. The CDR3 spans 11 residues. CDR1 is MNHEY, CDR2 SVGEGT, per germline. CDR3 sequence (DNA): TGTGCCAGCAGTTACTTTCTTGAAGCTTTCTTT. This gives the protein CASSYFLEAFF.

This clonotype was detected ten times or more. This chain links TRBV5-4 with TRBJ2-5; TRBD2 is a possible D gene (6 bases). The V end lost 2 bases, the J end lost 4 bases, and 12 bases lay between the germline ends. The CDR3 length is 14 residues. CDR1 SGHNT and CDR2 YYREEE come from the germline V gene (reference sequence). The CDR3: CASSFGAGGETQYF. CDR3 DNA sequence: TGTGCCAGCAGCTTCGGGGCCGGGGGAGAGACCCAGTACTTC. The full variable domain, with the rest looked up from reference TRBV5-4 and TRBJ2-5, is ETGVTQSPTHLIKTRGQQVTLRCSSQSGHNTVSWYQQALGQGPQFIFQYYREEENGRGNFPPRFSGLQFPNYSSELNVNALELDDSALYLCASSFGAGGETQYFGPGTRLLVL.

This clonotype was counted many times. CDR3: CAIRQGTDTQYF. CDR3 coding DNA: TGTGCCATCAGGCAGGGCACAGATACGCAGTATTTT. V and J are TRBV10-3 and TRBJ2-3; D ambiguous. The CDR3 is made up of 12 amino acids. Trimming removed 6 bases at V and 1 base at J, with 5 bases between. Looked up from germline, CDR1 is ENHRY and CDR2 is SYGVKD.

This clonotype was seen at least ten times. This chain links TRBV5-1 with TRBJ2-2, with a possible D match to TRBD1 (5 bases). Trimming left V 4 bases short and J 6 bases short, with 7 bases between. Germline CDR1 SGHRS, CDR2 YFSETQ. The CDR3 spans 12 residues. The CDR3 loop reads CASSQGAGELFF. The DNA of the CDR3 is TGCGCCAGCAGCCAAGGGGCCGGGGAGCTGTTTTTT. Based on the CDR3 plus reference TRBV5-1 and TRBJ2-2, the full variable domain is KAGVTQTPRYLIKTRGQQVTLSCSPISGHRSVSWYQQTPGQGLQFLFEYFSETQRNKGNFPGRFSGRQFSNSRSEMNVSTLELGDSALYLCASSQGAGELFFGEGSRLTVL.

V is TRBV5-1 and J is TRBJ2-7, with 10 bases that match TRBD2. Germline assignment: CDR1 SGHRS and CDR2 YFSETQ. V gave up 4 bases and J gave up 6 bases; unmatched junction bases: 4. The CDR3 extends over 13 amino acids. The CDR3 region is CASSPGLASEQYF. The DNA for the CDR3 is TGCGCCAGCAGCCCGGGACTAGCGTCCGAGCAGTACTTC.

This clonotype was counted ten times or more. DNA of the CDR3: TGTGCCAGCAGCCAAGATCTTAGATTTGGGACTGGAAACACCATATATTTT. Translated: CASSQDLRFGTGNTIYF. The V gene is TRBV4-2, the J gene TRBJ1-3; no clear D gene. The germline CDR1 and CDR2 sequences are LGHNA and YNFKEQ. The CDR3 spans 17 residues. The V end was cut by 0 bases, the J end by 2 bases, with 14 bases between.

This clonotype was seen many times. The chain links TRBV20-1 to TRBJ1-5, with D possibly TRBD1 on 6 matching bases. The CDR3 is made up of 16 amino acids. Between the trimmed V and J ends, which lost 6 bases and 0 bases, there was a span of 18 bases. The V gene's germline CDR1 is DFQATT and CDR2 SNEGSKA (reference sequence). The CDR3 loop is CSAPRGGMNSNQPQHF. The CDR3 DNA reads TGCAGTGCCCCCAGGGGTGGGATGAATAGCAATCAGCCCCAGCATTTT.

This clonotype was counted many times. The rearrangement uses TRBV29-1 and TRBJ1-2, with 8 bases aligning to TRBD1. The CDR3 has 14 residues. The V gene's germline CDR1 is SQVTM and CDR2 ANQGSEA. The V segment lost 3 bases and the J segment 4 bases; nucleotides outside the gene matches: 7. CDR3: CSVDRTGLGYGYTF. The CDR3 bases are TGCAGCGTTGACCGGACAGGGTTGGGCTATGGCTACACCTTC.

CDR3 coding DNA: TGTGCCAGCAGTTTCAATGGGAGGGCGGGCGAGCAGTACTTC. This gives the protein CASSFNGRAGEQYF. The chain joins TRBV12-3 or TRBV12-4 to TRBJ2-7, with TRBD2 identical over 7 bases. The J segment lost 6 bases and the V segment lost 3 bases, leaving 8 bases of the junction unmatched. The CDR3 is 14 residues long.

The sample holds many counts of this clonotype. The chain has TRBV14 and TRBJ1-2; TRBD1 might be the D (5 bases). The CDR3 is 13 amino acids. V was trimmed by 4 bases and J by 0 bases, leaving 6 bases between them. Germline lookup yields CDR1 SGHDN and CDR2 FVKESK. In DNA, the CDR3 is TGTGCCAGCAGCCGGACACCTAACTATGGCTACACCTTC. Translated, it gives CASSRTPNYGYTF.

In this sample, this clonotype turned up many times. For the CDR3, the DNA is TGCAGTGCTAGAGATTCCAGCGGGGAGTGGGTGTATTTT. This sequence encodes CSARDSSGEWVYF. This sequence joins TRBV20-1 and TRBJ2-3; 7 positions match TRBD2. This CDR3 contains 13 residues. The V gene's germline CDR1 is DFQATT and CDR2 SNEGSKA (reference sequence). V gave up 0 bases and J gave up 14 bases; unmatched junction bases: 11.

Ten or more counts support this clonotype. The chain carries TRBV12-3 or TRBV12-4 and TRBJ1-5; D not certain. V lost 6 bases and J lost 0, with 12 bases in between. The CDR3 totals 15 residues. CDR3 loop: CASSSDHYSNQPQHF. The CDR3 DNA sequence: TGTGCCAGCAGCTCGGACCACTATAGCAATCAGCCCCAGCATTTT.

The sample holds many counts of this clonotype. This sequence joins TRBV18 and TRBJ2-7; D is tentatively TRBD1 or TRBD2 (5 bases each). Trimming took off 3 bases at V and 7 bases at J, with 16 bases between the two ends. The CDR3 consists of 14 residues. The germline V gene encodes CDR1 KGHSH and CDR2 LQKENI. CDR3 bases: TGTGCCAGCTCACCTAGCCAACCCGAGGGGGAGCAGTACTTC. Residues: CASSPSQPEGEQYF.

The chain has TRBV13 and TRBJ1-1; no firm D call. Between the trimmed V and J ends, which lost 5 bases and 10 bases, there was a span of 14 bases. The CDR3 contains 12 residues. Germline values: CDR1 PRHDT, CDR2 FYEKMQ (reference sequence). This chain's CDR3 is CASSPPTMGAFF. Written as DNA, the CDR3 is TGTGCCAGCAGCCCGCCGACCATGGGAGCTTTCTTT.